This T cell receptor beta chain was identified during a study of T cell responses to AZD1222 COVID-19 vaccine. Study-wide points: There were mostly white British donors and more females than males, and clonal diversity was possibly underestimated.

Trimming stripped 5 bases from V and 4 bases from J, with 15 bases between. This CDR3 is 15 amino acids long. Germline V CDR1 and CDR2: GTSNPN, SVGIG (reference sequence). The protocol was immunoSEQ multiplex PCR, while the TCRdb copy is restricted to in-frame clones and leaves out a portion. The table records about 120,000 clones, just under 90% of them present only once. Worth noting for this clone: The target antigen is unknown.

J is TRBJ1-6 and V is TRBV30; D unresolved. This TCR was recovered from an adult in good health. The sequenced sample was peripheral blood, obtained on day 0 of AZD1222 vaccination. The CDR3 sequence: CAWCLGQPYNSPLHF. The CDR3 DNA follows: TGTGCCTGGTGCCTTGGGCAGCCGTATAATTCACCCCTCCACTTT.